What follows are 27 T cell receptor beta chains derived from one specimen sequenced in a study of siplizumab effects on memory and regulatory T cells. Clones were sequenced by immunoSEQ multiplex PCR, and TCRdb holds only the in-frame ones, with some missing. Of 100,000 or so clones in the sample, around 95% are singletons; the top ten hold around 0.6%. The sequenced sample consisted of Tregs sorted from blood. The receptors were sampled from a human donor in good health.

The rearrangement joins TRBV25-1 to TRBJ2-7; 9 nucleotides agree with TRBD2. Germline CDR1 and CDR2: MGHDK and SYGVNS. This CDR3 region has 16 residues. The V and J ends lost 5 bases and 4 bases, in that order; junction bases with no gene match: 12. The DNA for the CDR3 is TGTGCCAGCAGTCCCAATGGGGCGGGAGGGGGTTACGAGCAGTACTTC. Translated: CASSPNGAGGGYEQYF.

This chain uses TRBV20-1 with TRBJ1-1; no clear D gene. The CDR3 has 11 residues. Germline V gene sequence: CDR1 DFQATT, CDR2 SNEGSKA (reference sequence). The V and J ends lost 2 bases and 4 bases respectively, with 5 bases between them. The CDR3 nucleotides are TGCAGTGCTAGAAGACCCACTGAAGCTTTCTTT. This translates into CSARRPTEAFF.

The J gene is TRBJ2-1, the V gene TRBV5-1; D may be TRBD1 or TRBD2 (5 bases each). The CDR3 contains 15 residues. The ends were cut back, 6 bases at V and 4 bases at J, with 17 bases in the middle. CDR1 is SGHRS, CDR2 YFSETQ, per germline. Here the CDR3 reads CASTRADTIYNEQFF. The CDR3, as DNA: TGCGCCAGCACCCGAGCGGACACCATATACAATGAGCAGTTCTTC.

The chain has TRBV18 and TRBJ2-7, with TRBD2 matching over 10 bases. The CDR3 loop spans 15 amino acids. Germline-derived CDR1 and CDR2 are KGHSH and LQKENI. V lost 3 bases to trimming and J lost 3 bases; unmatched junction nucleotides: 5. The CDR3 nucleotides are TGTGCCAGCTCACCCTCCGGGACTAGCGACTACGAGCAGTACTTC. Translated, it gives CASSPSGTSDYEQYF. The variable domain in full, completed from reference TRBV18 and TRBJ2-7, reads NAGVMQNPRHLVRRRGQEARLRCSPMKGHSHVYWYRQLPEEGLKFMVYLQKENIIDESGMPKERFSAEFPKEGPSILRIQQVVRGDSAAYFCASSPSGTSDYEQYFGPGTRLTVT.

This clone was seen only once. CDR3 in amino acids: CASSQGRLAGRSTDTQYF. Written as DNA, the CDR3 is TGTGCCAGCAGCCAAGGGCGACTAGCGGGAAGGAGCACAGATACGCAGTATTTT. The chain recombines TRBV4-2 with TRBJ2-3, with 11 positions matching TRBD2. Germline V gene sequence: CDR1 LGHNA, CDR2 YNFKEQ. Trimming removed 1 base from V and 0 bases from J; junction bases left unmatched: 6. The CDR3 has 18 residues.

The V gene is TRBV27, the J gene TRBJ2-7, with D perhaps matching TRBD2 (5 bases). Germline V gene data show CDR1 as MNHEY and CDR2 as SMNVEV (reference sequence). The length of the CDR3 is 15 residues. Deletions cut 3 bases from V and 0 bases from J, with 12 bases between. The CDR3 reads CASSFARELSYEQYF. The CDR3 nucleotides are TGTGCCAGCAGTTTCGCCCGGGAACTCTCCTACGAGCAGTACTTC.

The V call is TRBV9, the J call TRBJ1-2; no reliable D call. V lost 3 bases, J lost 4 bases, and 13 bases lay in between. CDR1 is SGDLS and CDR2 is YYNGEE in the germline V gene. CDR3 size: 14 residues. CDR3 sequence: CASSAGDGPYGYTF. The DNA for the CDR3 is TGTGCCAGCAGCGCAGGTGACGGCCCCTATGGCTACACCTTC.

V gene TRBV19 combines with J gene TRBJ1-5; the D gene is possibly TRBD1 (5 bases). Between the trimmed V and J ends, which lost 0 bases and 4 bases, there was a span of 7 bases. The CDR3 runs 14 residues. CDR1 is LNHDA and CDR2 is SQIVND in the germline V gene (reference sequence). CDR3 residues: CASSIESGNQPQHF. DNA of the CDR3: TGTGCCAGTAGTATAGAGTCAGGGAATCAGCCCCAGCATTTT.

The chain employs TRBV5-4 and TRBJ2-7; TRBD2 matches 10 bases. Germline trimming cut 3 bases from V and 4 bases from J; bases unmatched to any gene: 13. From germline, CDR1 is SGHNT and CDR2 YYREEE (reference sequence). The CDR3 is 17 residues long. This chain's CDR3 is CASSSRATSGIKYEQYF. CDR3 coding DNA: TGTGCCAGCAGCTCGAGGGCTACTAGCGGGATTAAGTACGAGCAGTACTTC.

The CDR3 coding sequence is TGTGCCAGCAGACCGGGACAGGTGAACACCGGGGAGCTGTTTTTT. Protein sequence: CASRPGQVNTGELFF. The J gene is TRBJ2-2, the V gene TRBV19; the match to TRBD1 covers 8 bases. The trim removed 9 bases at V and 1 base at J, leaving 7 bases unmatched. Germline CDR1 is LNHDA and CDR2 is SQIVND (reference sequence). The CDR3 loop spans 15 amino acids.

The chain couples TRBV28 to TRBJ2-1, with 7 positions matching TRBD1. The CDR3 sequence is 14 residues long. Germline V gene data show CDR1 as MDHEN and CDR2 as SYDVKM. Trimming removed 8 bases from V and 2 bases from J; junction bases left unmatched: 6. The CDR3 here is CASGYRGPYNEQFF. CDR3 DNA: TGTGCCAGCGGCTACAGGGGTCCCTACAATGAGCAGTTCTTC.

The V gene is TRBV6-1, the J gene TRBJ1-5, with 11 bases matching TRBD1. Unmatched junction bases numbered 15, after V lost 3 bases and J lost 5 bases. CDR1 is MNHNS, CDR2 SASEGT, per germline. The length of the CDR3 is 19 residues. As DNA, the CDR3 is TGTGCCAGCAGTGAGGATCCGGACAGGGGGCTGTACGAAGATCAGCCCCAGCATTTT. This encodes CASSEDPDRGLYEDQPQHF.

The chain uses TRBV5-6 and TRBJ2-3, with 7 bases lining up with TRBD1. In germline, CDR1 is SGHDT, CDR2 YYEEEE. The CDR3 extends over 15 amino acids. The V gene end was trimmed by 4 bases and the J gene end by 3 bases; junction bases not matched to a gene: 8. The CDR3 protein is CASSTATGSTDTQYF. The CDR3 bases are TGTGCCAGCAGCACCGCGACAGGGAGTACAGATACGCAGTATTTT. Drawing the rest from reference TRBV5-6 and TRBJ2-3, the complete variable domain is DAGVTQSPTHLIKTRGQQVTLRCSPKSGHDTVSWYQQALGQGPQFIFQYYEEEERQRGNFPDRFSGHQFPNYSSELNVNALLLGDSALYLCASSTATGSTDTQYFGPGTRLTVL.

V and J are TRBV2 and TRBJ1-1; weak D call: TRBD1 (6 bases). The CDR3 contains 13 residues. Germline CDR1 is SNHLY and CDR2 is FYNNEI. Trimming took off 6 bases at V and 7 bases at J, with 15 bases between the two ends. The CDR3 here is CASRYDRTNEAFF. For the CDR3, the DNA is TGTGCCAGCAGATACGACAGGACGAATGAAGCTTTCTTT.

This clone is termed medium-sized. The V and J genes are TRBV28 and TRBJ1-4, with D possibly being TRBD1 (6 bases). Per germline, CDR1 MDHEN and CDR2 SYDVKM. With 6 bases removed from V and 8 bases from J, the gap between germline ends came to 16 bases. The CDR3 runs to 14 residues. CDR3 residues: CASREQGGGEKLFF. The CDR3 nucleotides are TGTGCCAGCAGAGAACAGGGCGGAGGCGAAAAACTGTTTTTT.

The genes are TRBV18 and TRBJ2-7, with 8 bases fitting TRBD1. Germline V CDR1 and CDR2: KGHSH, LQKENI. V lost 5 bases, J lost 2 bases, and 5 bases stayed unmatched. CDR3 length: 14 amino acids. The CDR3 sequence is CASSNRQGPYEQYF. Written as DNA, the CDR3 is TGTGCCAGCTCAAACCGACAGGGGCCCTACGAGCAGTACTTC.

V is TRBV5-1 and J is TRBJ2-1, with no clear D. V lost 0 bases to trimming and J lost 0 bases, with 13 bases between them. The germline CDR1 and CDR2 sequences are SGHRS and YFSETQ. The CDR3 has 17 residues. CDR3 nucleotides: TGCGCCAGCAGCTTGGCAGTATCACGGTTCTCCTACAATGAGCAGTTCTTC. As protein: CASSLAVSRFSYNEQFF. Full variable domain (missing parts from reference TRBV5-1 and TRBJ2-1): KAGVTQTPRYLIKTRGQQVTLSCSPISGHRSVSWYQQTPGQGLQFLFEYFSETQRNKGNFPGRFSGRQFSNSRSEMNVSTLELGDSALYLCASSLAVSRFSYNEQFFGPGTRLTVL.

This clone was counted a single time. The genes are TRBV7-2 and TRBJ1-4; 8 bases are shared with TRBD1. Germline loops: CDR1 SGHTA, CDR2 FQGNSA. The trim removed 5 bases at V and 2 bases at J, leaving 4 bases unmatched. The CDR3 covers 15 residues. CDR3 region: CASSRQGTTNEKLFF. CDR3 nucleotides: TGTGCCAGCAGCCGACAGGGGACCACTAATGAAAAACTGTTTTTT.

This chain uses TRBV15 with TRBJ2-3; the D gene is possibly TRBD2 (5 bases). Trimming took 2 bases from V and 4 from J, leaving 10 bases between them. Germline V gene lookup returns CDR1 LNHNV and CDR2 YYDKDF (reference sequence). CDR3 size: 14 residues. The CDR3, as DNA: TGTGCCACCAGCAGAAGCGGCTTTGCAGATACGCAGTATTTT. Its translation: CATSRSGFADTQYF.

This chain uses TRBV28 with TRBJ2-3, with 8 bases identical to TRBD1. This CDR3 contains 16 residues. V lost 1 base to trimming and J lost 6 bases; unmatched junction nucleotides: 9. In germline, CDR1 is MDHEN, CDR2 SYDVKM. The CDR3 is CASSLFVARGRDTQYF. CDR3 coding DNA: TGTGCCAGCAGTTTATTTGTGGCCAGGGGGCGCGATACGCAGTATTTT.

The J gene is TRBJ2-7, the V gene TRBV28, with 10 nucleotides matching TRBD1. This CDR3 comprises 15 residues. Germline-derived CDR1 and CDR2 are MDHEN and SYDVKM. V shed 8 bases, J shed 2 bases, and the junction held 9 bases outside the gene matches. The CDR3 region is CASRPEGTGAYEQYF. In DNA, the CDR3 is TGTGCCAGCCGACCCGAGGGGACAGGGGCCTACGAGCAGTACTTC.

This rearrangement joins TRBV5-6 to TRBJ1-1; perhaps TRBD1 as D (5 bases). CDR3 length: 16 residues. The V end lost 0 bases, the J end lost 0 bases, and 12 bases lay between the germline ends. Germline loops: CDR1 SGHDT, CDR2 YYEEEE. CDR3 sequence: CASSLVGVRMNTEAFF. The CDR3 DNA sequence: TGTGCCAGCAGCTTGGTGGGGGTTCGTATGAACACTGAAGCTTTCTTT.

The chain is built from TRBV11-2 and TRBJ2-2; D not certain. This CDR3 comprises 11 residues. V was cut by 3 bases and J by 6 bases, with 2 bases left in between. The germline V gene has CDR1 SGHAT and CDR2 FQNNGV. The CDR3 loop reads CASSLAGELFF. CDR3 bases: TGTGCCAGCAGCTTGGCCGGGGAGCTGTTTTTT.

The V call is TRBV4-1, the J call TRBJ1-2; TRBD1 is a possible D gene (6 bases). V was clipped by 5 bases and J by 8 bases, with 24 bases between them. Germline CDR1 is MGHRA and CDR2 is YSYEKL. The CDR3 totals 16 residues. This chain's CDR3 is CASSKGEGRVYLGYTF. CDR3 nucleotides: TGCGCCAGCAGCAAGGGGGAGGGCAGAGTGTACTTAGGCTACACCTTC.

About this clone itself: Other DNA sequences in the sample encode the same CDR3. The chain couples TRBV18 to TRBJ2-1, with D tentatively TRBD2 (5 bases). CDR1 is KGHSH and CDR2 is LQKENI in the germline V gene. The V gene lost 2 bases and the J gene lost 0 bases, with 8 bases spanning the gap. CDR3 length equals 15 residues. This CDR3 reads CASSPSGSSYNEQFF. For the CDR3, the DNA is TGTGCCAGCTCACCATCGGGGAGCTCCTACAATGAGCAGTTCTTC.

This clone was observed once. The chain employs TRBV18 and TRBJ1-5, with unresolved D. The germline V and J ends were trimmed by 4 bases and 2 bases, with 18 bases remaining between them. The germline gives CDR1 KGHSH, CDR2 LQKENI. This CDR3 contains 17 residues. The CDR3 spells CASSLLSSKTGNQPQHF. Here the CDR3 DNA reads TGTGCCAGCTCACTTCTTTCGTCGAAAACCGGCAATCAGCCCCAGCATTTT.

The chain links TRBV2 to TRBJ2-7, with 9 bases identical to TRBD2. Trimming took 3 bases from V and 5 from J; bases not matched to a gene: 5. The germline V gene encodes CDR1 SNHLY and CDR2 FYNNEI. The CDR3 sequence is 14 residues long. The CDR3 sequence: CASSEASGNDEQYF. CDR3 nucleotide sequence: TGTGCCAGCAGTGAGGCTAGCGGGAATGACGAGCAGTACTTC.